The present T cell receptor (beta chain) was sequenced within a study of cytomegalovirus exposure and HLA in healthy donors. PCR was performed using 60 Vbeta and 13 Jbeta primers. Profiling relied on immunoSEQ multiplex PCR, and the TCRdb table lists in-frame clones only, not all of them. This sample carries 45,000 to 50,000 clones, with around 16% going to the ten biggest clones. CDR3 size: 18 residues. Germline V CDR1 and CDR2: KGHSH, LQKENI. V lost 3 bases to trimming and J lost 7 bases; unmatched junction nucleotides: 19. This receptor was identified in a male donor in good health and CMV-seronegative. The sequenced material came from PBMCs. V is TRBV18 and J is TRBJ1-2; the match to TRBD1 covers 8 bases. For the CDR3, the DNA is TGTGCCAGCTCACCTTTACCAGGGGGCGCCACCTCTCCGGCTGGCTACACCTTC. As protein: CASSPLPGGATSPAGYTF.